The text below deals with one TCR beta chain. This clonotype has at least ten counts. It has no known antigen specificity. No quality values exist for individual bases; no much larger clone is one base distant. These data are taken from a study of early T cells in non-severe SARS-CoV-2 infection (dated by TCRdb to 2020 to 2022). In the study overall: Because TCR sequencing relied on bulk RNA taken from unsorted whole blood, pairing of alpha and beta chains was not possible.

The investigation overall reported the following: Matching against VDJdb was skewed toward anti-spike CD8 responses, likely underestimated virus-specific expansions, and missed private and CD4 specificities.

A case-control design nested within a healthcare worker cohort in London, UK, was used, with weekly nasopharyngeal swab PCR tests and blood sampling performed. Healthcare workers were recruited during the week of the UK lockdown, between 23 and 31 March 2020, and followed weekly for up to roughly 16 weeks. The method behind the library was 5' RACE. Sequenced using a NextSeq 500. To correct for sequencing error and PCR bias, the TCR library protocol tagged individual cDNA molecules with unique molecular identifiers. Both TCR alpha and beta chains were sequenced, and tight co-correlation was observed between alpha and beta sequence abundances in each sample. On the authors' methods: Decombinator V4 was used to annotate the V gene, J gene and CDR3 of the TCR sequences. TCRs were defined as expanded if a significant change between any two time points was detected under a Poisson model with p below 0.0001. TCR abundances were normalised to the total number of TCRs sequenced per sample and expressed as counts per million. MAIT TCRs were defined by TRAV1-2 paired with TRAJ12, TRAJ20 or TRAJ33, and iNKT TCRs by TRAV10 paired with TRAJ18. A search of VDJdb, accessed on 1 November 2021, was run for TCRs annotated to CMV, EBV and SARS-CoV-2, with TCRs annotated for multiple antigens excluded. The public reads were run again by TCRdb, first through fastp at Q25 and then through MiXCR, and only productive beta chains were kept. Each record represents a unique CDR3 protein, reported with the most common genes and DNA among its rows. The V and J calls, along with clone size, are taken from TCRdb and not from the paper's own processing. This sample gives about 80,000 distinct CDR3 sequences in total; approximately 12% of them show up just once. Around a sixth of the sample rests with the top ten.

Via the germline V gene (reference sequence), CDR1 is DFQATT and CDR2 SNEGSKA. Its CDR3 holds 15 amino acids, cysteine through phenylalanine. Only the CDR3 part of the read is kept: 45 bases, read in frame from the first base. From V the trimming removes 0 bases and from J it removes 7 bases, while the gene matches leave 8 bases of the junction unaccounted for. The material sequenced was whole blood, taken at baseline. The clonotype was recovered from an adult who was a healthcare worker with PCR-confirmed SARS-CoV-2 infection or an uninfected control (not recorded which). The donor label of this sample is uncertain. Rearrangement joined TRBV20-1 to TRBJ1-5; 8 bases in between match TRBD1. The encoded CDR3 is CSARDVRQGFQPQHF. The sequence in DNA is TGCAGTGCTAGAGATGTGAGACAGGGGTTCCAGCCCCAGCATTTT.